The present T cell receptor beta chain was sequenced within a study of neurological immune-mediated disorders. As regards this clonotype: Its antigen is not identified.

The study, taken as a whole, reports: Sharing of CDR3 amino acid sequences among expanded clones across subjects was absent, suggesting private repertoires in all groups. The highest TCR clonal expansion occurred in HTLV-1-associated myelopathy; multiple sclerosis fell below healthy controls.

TCRdb itself ran the 5' RACE reads through MiXCR, one entry per CDR3 protein. The table lists about 48,000 distinct CDR3 sequences, under 30% of them singletons, with around a quarter in the top ten. The specimen sequenced was PBMCs. The TCR originated in a woman in her 70s in good health.

CDR3 DNA: TGTGCCAGCAGTTACATGGTCAGCGCTGAAGCTTTCTTT. This codes for CASSYMVSAEAFF. This chain joins TRBV6-5 and TRBJ1-1; no reliable D call. Germline assignment: CDR1 MNHEY and CDR2 SVGAGI. The CDR3 extends over 13 amino acids. Trimming cost V 2 bases and J 6 bases, with 10 bases left between them.